The 26 T cell receptor beta chains reported below all come from one sample, sequenced in a study of blood T cell repertoires in COVID-19. Clones were read by immunoSEQ multiplex PCR, and TCRdb kept only the in-frame ones, dropping some. The table includes some 300,000 clones, 89% detected once. Material: PBMCs or T cells enriched from blood (not recorded which). These receptors all come from a woman in her 50s who had been exposed to COVID-19.

CDR3 bases: TGTGCCAGCAGTCTCTTAGCGGGGGGGCGGGAGACCCAGTACTTC. It codes for CASSLLAGGRETQYF. J is TRBJ2-5 and V is TRBV28, with TRBD2 matching over 11 bases. J was trimmed by 5 bases and V by 5 bases; bases with no gene match: 7. Germline V CDR1 and CDR2: MDHEN, SYDVKM. This CDR3 contains 15 residues.

This clone has more than one count but fewer than ten. The V gene is TRBV6-1, the J gene TRBJ1-1; D is possibly TRBD1 (6 bases). CDR1 is MNHNS, CDR2 SASEGT, per germline. This CDR3 is 13 amino acids long. Trimming shortened V by 3 bases and J by 8 bases, and 13 bases separated the two germline ends. CDR3 in amino acids: CASSDRQGTEAFF. Here the CDR3 DNA reads TGTGCCAGCAGTGATCGCCAGGGGACCGAAGCTTTCTTT.

This chain connects TRBV5-1 to TRBJ1-4; 9 positions match TRBD1. Germline trimming cut 0 bases from V and 6 bases from J; bases unmatched to any gene: 9. CDR3 length equals 17 residues. In germline, CDR1 is SGHRS, CDR2 YFSETQ. The CDR3 protein is CASSLGLIGTGYEKLFF. In DNA, the CDR3 is TGCGCCAGCAGCTTGGGATTAATAGGGACAGGGTATGAAAAACTGTTTTTT.

J is TRBJ2-3 and V is TRBV20-1; no clear D. The V end lost 3 bases, the J end lost 6 bases, and 10 bases lay between the germline ends. The CDR3 covers 12 residues. Germline lookup yields CDR1 DFQATT and CDR2 SNEGSKA (reference sequence). CDR3 residues: CSASLLVDTQYF. In DNA form, the CDR3 reads TGCAGTGCTAGTCTCCTAGTCGATACGCAGTATTTT.

The genes are TRBV5-4 and TRBJ2-3, with a weak D call TRBD1 (5 bases). Trimming took 4 bases from V and 6 from J, leaving 15 bases between them. The CDR3 has 14 amino acids. The V gene's germline CDR1 is SGHNT and CDR2 YYREEE (reference sequence). CDR3 bases: TGTGCCAGCAGCCCCCGGCAGGGCCGCGATACGCAGTATTTT. Its translation is CASSPRQGRDTQYF.

V is TRBV7-9 and J is TRBJ2-7; D not certain. The CDR3 is made up of 14 amino acids. Trimming stripped 7 bases from V and 5 bases from J, with 18 bases between. Germline V gives CDR1 SEHNR, CDR2 FQNEAQ (reference sequence). CDR3 bases: TGTGCCAGCACCCCCGCCGCCCGGGTTGACGAGCAGTACTTC. Protein product: CASTPAARVDEQYF. Drawing the rest from reference TRBV7-9 and TRBJ2-7, the complete variable domain is DTGVSQNPRHKITKRGQNVTFRCDPISEHNRLYWYRQTLGQGPEFLTYFQNEAQLEKSRLLSDRFSAERPKGSFSTLEIQRTEQGDSAMYLCASTPAARVDEQYFGPGTRLTVT.

The chain links TRBV6-1 to TRBJ1-2, with D possibly matching TRBD1 (6 bases). V was cut by 2 bases and J by 4 bases, with 14 bases left in between. Germline V gene sequence: CDR1 MNHNS, CDR2 SASEGT. The CDR3 spans 15 residues. CDR3 amino acids: CASSETAGVGYGYTF. The CDR3 DNA reads TGTGCCAGCAGTGAAACGGCAGGGGTTGGCTATGGCTACACCTTC.

The CDR3 here is CASSLDRNEAFF. CDR3 sequence (DNA): TGTGCCAGCAGTTTGGACAGGAATGAAGCTTTCTTT. The chain combines TRBV2 with TRBJ1-1, with 7 bases identical to TRBD1. The CDR3 covers 12 residues. The V and J ends lost 5 bases and 7 bases, in that order; junction bases with no gene match: 4. Germline CDR1 reads SNHLY; CDR2 reads FYNNEI.

The chain employs TRBV2 and TRBJ2-1, with 14 bases identical to TRBD2. Germline loops: CDR1 SNHLY, CDR2 FYNNEI. The CDR3 runs to 15 residues. The trim removed 5 bases at V and 7 bases at J, leaving 4 bases unmatched. Here the CDR3 DNA reads TGTGCCAGCAGTAGACTAGCGGGGGGGCCGAATGAGCAGTTCTTC. Protein product: CASSRLAGGPNEQFF.

The chain links TRBV3-1 (or the pseudogene TRBV3-2) to TRBJ2-7; D uncertain. V was pared by 1 base and J by 4 bases, with 2 bases between. Germline V CDR1 and CDR2: LGHDT, YNNKEL (reference sequence). The CDR3 is made up of 11 amino acids. The CDR3 spells CASSQAYEQYF. In DNA, the CDR3 is TGTGCCAGCAGCCAAGCATACGAGCAGTACTTC.

This clone was recorded at least ten times. This rearrangement joins TRBV5-6 to TRBJ1-2; a possible D gene is TRBD1 (5 bases). Trimming removed 0 bases from V and 7 bases from J, with 19 bases in between. This CDR3 has 16 residues. Germline CDR1 is SGHDT and CDR2 is YYEEEE. CDR3 in amino acids: CASSLVGISKQGGYTF. The CDR3 DNA sequence: TGTGCCAGCAGCTTGGTAGGAATCTCTAAGCAGGGTGGCTACACCTTC.

The CDR3 here is CASSQGQGAANEKLFF. The DNA of the CDR3 is TGTGCCAGCAGCCAGGGACAGGGGGCGGCTAATGAAAAACTGTTTTTT. This rearrangement joins TRBV5-6 to TRBJ1-4, with 12 bases matching TRBD1. In germline, CDR1 is SGHDT, CDR2 YYEEEE. CDR3 length: 16 amino acids. After removal of 4 bases from V and 3 bases from J, the junction contained 4 bases not matched to a gene.

This chain joins TRBV6-4 and TRBJ1-5; D not resolved. Trimming left V 6 bases short and J 4 bases short, with 7 bases between. CDR3 size: 12 residues. CDR1 and CDR2 (germline): MRHNA, SNTAGT. CDR3 amino acids: CASRFPNQPQHF. The DNA for the CDR3 is TGTGCCAGCAGATTCCCAAATCAGCCCCAGCATTTT.

This clone was counted a few times. This chain uses TRBV19 with TRBJ1-4; 8 bases line up with TRBD1. V shed 5 bases, J shed 8 bases, and the junction held 10 bases outside the gene matches. Germline values: CDR1 LNHDA, CDR2 SQIVND (reference sequence). The CDR3 runs to 15 residues. The CDR3 bases are TGTGCCAGTAGTGCCACCGGGACAGGATACGAAAAACTGTTTTTT. It specifies CASSATGTGYEKLFF.

The chain is built from TRBV2 and TRBJ2-5; 9 bases are a match to TRBD2. V was clipped by 6 bases and J by 5 bases; unmatched bases: 25. From germline, CDR1 is SNHLY and CDR2 FYNNEI. The CDR3 runs 20 residues. The CDR3 bases are TGTGCCAGCAGAACGGCTACCTTCAATGGCGGGGGGGCGTTTCGGGAGACCCAGTACTTC. Translated, it gives CASRTATFNGGGAFRETQYF. Drawing the rest from reference TRBV2 and TRBJ2-5, the complete variable domain is EPEVTQTPSHQVTQMGQEVILRCVPISNHLYFYWYRQILGQKVEFLVSFYNNEISEKSEIFDDQFSVERPDGSNFTLKIRSTKLEDSAMYFCASRTATFNGGGAFRETQYFGPGTRLLVL.

The chain links TRBV3-1 (or the pseudogene TRBV3-2) to TRBJ2-2, with 8 bases lining up with TRBD1. Germline V CDR1 and CDR2: LGHDT, YNNKEL (reference sequence). The junction had 5 bases not matched to a gene; V was cut back by 4 bases and J by 4 bases. CDR3 length: 15 residues. The CDR3 spells CASSPRGLFTGELFF. The CDR3 nucleotides are TGTGCCAGCAGCCCCAGGGGGCTATTCACCGGGGAGCTGTTTTTT.

This rearrangement joins TRBV7-8 to TRBJ2-1, with D possibly being TRBD2 (5 bases). The V gene lost 1 base and the J gene lost 5 bases, with 12 bases spanning the gap. From germline, CDR1 is SGHVS and CDR2 FQNEAQ. There are 15 residues in the CDR3. The CDR3: CASSLGSGWNNEQFF. The CDR3 region has the DNA TGTGCCAGCAGCTTAGGGTCGGGGTGGAACAATGAGCAGTTCTTC.

The table lists this clone with a count of one. The V and J genes are TRBV18 and TRBJ1-6; 8 bases agree with TRBD1. Germline CDR1 is KGHSH and CDR2 is LQKENI. CDR3 length: 14 amino acids. Unmatched junction bases numbered 2, after V lost 4 bases and J lost 6 bases. The CDR3 here is CASSLDRANSPLHF. The CDR3 DNA is TGTGCCAGCTCACTGGACAGGGCTAATTCACCCCTCCACTTT.

The CDR3 DNA follows: TGTGCCATCAGACAGGGATCTAGTAATTCACCCCTCCACTTT. Its protein product is CAIRQGSSNSPLHF. The chain couples TRBV10-3 to TRBJ1-6; a possible D gene is TRBD1 (6 bases). V lost 6 bases, J lost 6 bases, and 12 bases lay in between. The germline gives CDR1 ENHRY, CDR2 SYGVKD. The CDR3 covers 14 residues.

The genes are TRBV11-2 and TRBJ2-1; 7 bases are shared with TRBD1. This CDR3 comprises 13 residues. Germline V gives CDR1 SGHAT, CDR2 FQNNGV. V trimming: 3 bases; J trimming: 9 bases; junction bases outside the gene matches: 5. The CDR3 reads CASSFDRVGEQFF. DNA of the CDR3: TGTGCCAGCAGCTTCGACAGGGTTGGTGAGCAGTTCTTC. Complete variable domain (other parts from reference TRBV11-2 and TRBJ2-1): EAGVAQSPRYKIIEKRQSVAFWCNPISGHATLYWYQQILGQGPKLLIQFQNNGVVDDSQLPKDRFSAERLKGVDSTLKIQPAKLEDSAVYLCASSFDRVGEQFFGPGTRLTVL.

The chain couples TRBV20-1 to TRBJ2-7; possible D gene TRBD2, 7 bases. This CDR3 has 11 amino acids. Per the germline V gene, CDR1 is DFQATT and CDR2 is SNEGSKA (reference sequence). Trimming left V 7 bases short and J 3 bases short, with 10 bases between. CDR3 nucleotide sequence: TGCAGTGGGGGGGGCCTCTACGAGCAGTACTTC. It codes for CSGGGLYEQYF.

V is TRBV28 and J is TRBJ2-3, with D hard to call. The CDR3 covers 16 residues. V was cut by 8 bases and J by 3 bases, with 21 bases left in between. In germline, CDR1 is MDHEN, CDR2 SYDVKM. The CDR3 region is CASGRVSWSKTDTQYF. CDR3 sequence (DNA): TGTGCCAGCGGTCGGGTCAGTTGGTCGAAGACAGATACGCAGTATTTT. The full variable domain, with the rest looked up from reference TRBV28 and TRBJ2-3, is DVKVTQSSRYLVKRTGEKVFLECVQDMDHENMFWYRQDPGLGLRLIYFSYDVKMKEKGDIPEGYSVSREKKERFSLILESASTNQTSMYLCASGRVSWSKTDTQYFGPGTRLTVL.

The genes are TRBV5-6 and TRBJ2-2; D uncertain. Looked up from germline, CDR1 is SGHDT and CDR2 is YYEEEE. Trimming shortened V by 0 bases and J by 7 bases, and 4 bases separated the two germline ends. CDR3 length: 12 residues. This CDR3 reads CASSLGVGELFF. The CDR3 region has the DNA TGTGCCAGCAGCTTGGGCGTCGGGGAGCTGTTTTTT. Using reference TRBV5-6 and TRBJ2-2 for the parts outside the CDR3, the full variable domain is DAGVTQSPTHLIKTRGQQVTLRCSPKSGHDTVSWYQQALGQGPQFIFQYYEEEERQRGNFPDRFSGHQFPNYSSELNVNALLLGDSALYLCASSLGVGELFFGEGSRLTVL.

The chain carries TRBV4-2 and TRBJ2-2; 11 nucleotides line up with TRBD2. The germline gives CDR1 LGHNA, CDR2 YNFKEQ. CDR3 length: 16 amino acids. Trimming cost V 1 base and J 6 bases; bases outside gene matches: 4. CDR3 coding DNA: TGTGCCAGCAGCCAAGTCACTAGCGGGGGCTCCGGGGAGCTGTTTTTT. This translates into CASSQVTSGGSGELFF.

V gene TRBV2 combines with J gene TRBJ2-7, with 11 positions matching TRBD2. V dropped 4 bases and J dropped 2; count of bases not matched to a gene: 4. The CDR3 contains 15 residues. Per the germline V gene, CDR1 is SNHLY and CDR2 is FYNNEI. The CDR3 sequence is CASSGGTSGTYEQYF. The CDR3 coding sequence is TGTGCCAGCAGTGGTGGGACTAGCGGAACCTACGAGCAGTACTTC.

The chain has TRBV28 and TRBJ2-5; D might be TRBD2 (5 bases). The CDR3 is 15 amino acids. Looked up from germline, CDR1 is MDHEN and CDR2 is SYDVKM. V gave up 5 bases and J gave up 7 bases, with 20 bases separating them. The CDR3 nucleotides are TGTGCCAGCAGTGCGCCCGGACTGTTCAGGCGGACCCAGTACTTC. This gives the protein CASSAPGLFRRTQYF.